This T cell receptor (beta chain) derives from a study of blood T cells in healthy people across ages. Trimming at V came to 2 bases and at J to 8 bases, leaving 11 bases not matched to a gene. Germline V gives CDR1 SGHRS, CDR2 YFSETQ. The CDR3 loop spans 16 amino acids. Next came a second PCR, run for about 6 to 12 cycles, which used a sample-barcoded 5' primer along with a J-beta primer mix. Using its own MiXCR run on the 5' RACE reads, TCRdb lists one record per CDR3 protein. The repertoire includes around 1.5 million distinct CDR3 sequences, 45% to 70% of them detected once, and about 6.7% sits in the top ten. The study, taken as a whole, reports: PBMCs that were unsorted prevented a conclusive naive versus antigen-experienced comparison. Diversity of TCR beta per million T cells declined in a roughly linear way with age.

Donors were healthy Caucasian individuals from Russia aged roughly 6 to 100. Drawn from each donor were approximately 9.5 milliliters of peripheral blood. Comments on this clonotype: Its antigen is not identified.

The sequence was collected from a man between 18 and 35 years old in good health. Sequencing used blood. This chain links TRBV5-1 with TRBJ2-3; 10 bases are a match to TRBD1. Here the CDR3 DNA reads TGCGCCAGCAGCTTCCCACCGGGACAGGGGCAAGGTACGCAGTATTTT. It codes for CASSFPPGQGQGTQYF.